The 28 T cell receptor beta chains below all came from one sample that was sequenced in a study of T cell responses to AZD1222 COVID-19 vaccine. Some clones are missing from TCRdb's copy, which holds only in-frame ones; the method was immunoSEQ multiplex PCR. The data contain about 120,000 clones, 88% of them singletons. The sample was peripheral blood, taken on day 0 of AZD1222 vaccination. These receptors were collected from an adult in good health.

The CDR3 loop is CASSLLAGGPDTQYF. DNA of the CDR3: TGTGCCAGCAGCCTACTAGCGGGAGGGCCAGATACGCAGTATTTT. The V and J genes are TRBV6-5 and TRBJ2-3; 13 nucleotides agree with TRBD2. CDR3 length: 15 residues. The V gene's germline CDR1 is MNHEY and CDR2 SVGAGI. The ends lost 6 bases at V and 4 bases at J; junction bases unmatched: 4.

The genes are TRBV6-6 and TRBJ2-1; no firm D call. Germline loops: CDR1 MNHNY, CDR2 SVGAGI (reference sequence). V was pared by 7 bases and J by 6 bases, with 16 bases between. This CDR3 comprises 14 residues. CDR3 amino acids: CASTYVEKGNEQFF. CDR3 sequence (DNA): TGTGCCAGCACCTACGTGGAGAAAGGCAATGAGCAGTTCTTC.

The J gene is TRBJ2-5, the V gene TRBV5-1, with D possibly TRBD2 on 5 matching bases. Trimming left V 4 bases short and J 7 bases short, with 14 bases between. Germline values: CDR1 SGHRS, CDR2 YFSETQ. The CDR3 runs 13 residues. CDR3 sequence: CASSERTGATQYF. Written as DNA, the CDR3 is TGCGCCAGCAGCGAACGGACTGGCGCGACCCAGTACTTC.

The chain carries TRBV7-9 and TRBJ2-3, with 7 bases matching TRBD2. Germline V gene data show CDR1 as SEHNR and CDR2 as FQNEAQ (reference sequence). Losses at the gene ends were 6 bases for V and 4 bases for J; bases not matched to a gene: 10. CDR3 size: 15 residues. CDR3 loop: CASSPGAGVSDTQYF. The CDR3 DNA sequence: TGTGCCAGCAGTCCGGGTGCGGGGGTTTCAGATACGCAGTATTTT.

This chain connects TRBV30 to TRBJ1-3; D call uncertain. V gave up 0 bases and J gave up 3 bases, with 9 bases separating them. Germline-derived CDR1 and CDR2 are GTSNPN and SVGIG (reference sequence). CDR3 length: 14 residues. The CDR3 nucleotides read TGTGCCTGGAGTGTTTCGGGGTATGGAAACACCATATATTTT. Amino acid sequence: CAWSVSGYGNTIYF.

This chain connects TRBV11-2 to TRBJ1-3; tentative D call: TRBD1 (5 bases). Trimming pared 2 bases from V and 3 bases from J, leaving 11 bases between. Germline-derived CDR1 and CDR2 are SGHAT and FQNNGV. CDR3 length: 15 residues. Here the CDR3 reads CASSLRRQGGNTIYF. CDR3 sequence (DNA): TGTGCCAGCAGCTTAAGGCGGCAGGGTGGAAACACCATATATTTT.

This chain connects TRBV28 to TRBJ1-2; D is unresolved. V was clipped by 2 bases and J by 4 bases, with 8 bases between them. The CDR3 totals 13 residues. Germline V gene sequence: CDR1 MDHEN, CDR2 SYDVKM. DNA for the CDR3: TGTGCCAGCAGTTTAGGTCAGGTCTATGGCTACACCTTC. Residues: CASSLGQVYGYTF.

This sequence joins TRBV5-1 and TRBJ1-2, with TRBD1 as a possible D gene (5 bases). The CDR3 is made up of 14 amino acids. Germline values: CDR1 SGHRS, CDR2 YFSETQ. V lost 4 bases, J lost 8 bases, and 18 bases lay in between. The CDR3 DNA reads TGCGCCAGCAGCCCCGGGACCCAATGGGGGGGCTACACCTTC. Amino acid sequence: CASSPGTQWGGYTF.

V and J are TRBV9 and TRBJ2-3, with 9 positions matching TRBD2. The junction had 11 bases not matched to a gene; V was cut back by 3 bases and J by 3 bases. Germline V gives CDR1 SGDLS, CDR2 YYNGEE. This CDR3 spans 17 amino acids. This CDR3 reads CASSAQPGLARTDTQYF. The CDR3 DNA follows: TGTGCCAGCAGCGCCCAACCGGGACTAGCTAGGACAGATACGCAGTATTTT.

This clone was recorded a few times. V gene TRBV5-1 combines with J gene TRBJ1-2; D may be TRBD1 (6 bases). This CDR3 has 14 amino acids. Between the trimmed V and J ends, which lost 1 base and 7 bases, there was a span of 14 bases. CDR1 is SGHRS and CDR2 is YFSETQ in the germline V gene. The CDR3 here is CASSLTTGASGYTF. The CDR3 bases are TGCGCCAGCAGCTTGACGACGGGGGCAAGTGGCTACACCTTC.

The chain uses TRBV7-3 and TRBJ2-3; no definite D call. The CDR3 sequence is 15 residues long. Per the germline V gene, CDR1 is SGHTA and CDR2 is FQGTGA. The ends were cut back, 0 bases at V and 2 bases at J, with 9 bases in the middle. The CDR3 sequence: CASSLTLTTTDTQYF. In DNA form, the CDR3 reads TGTGCCAGCAGCTTAACCCTAACTACCACAGATACGCAGTATTTT.

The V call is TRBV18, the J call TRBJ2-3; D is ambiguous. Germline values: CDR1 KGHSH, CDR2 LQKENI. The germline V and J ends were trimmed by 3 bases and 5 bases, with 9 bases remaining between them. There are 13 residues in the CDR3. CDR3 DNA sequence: TGTGCCAGCTCACCCTCGTCGGGAGATACGCAGTATTTT. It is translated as CASSPSSGDTQYF.

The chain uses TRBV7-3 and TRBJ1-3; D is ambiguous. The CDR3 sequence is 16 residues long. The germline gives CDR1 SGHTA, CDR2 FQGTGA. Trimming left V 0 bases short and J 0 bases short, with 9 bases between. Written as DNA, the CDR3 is TGTGCCAGCAGCTTAACCGGGCCGAGCTCTGGAAACACCATATATTTT. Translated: CASSLTGPSSGNTIYF. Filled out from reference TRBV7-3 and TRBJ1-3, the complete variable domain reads GAGVSQTPSNKVTEKGKYVELRCDPISGHTALYWYRQSLGQGPEFLIYFQGTGAADDSGLPNDRFFAVRPEGSVSTLKIQRTERGDSAVYLCASSLTGPSSGNTIYFGEGSWLTVV.

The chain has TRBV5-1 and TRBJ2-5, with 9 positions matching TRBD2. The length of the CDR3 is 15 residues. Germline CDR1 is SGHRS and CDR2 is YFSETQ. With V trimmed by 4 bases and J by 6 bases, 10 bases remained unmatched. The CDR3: CASSRTEAGGQTQYF. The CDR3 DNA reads TGCGCCAGCAGCCGTACAGAAGCGGGAGGTCAGACCCAGTACTTC. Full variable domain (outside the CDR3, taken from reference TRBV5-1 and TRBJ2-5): KAGVTQTPRYLIKTRGQQVTLSCSPISGHRSVSWYQQTPGQGLQFLFEYFSETQRNKGNFPGRFSGRQFSNSRSEMNVSTLELGDSALYLCASSRTEAGGQTQYFGPGTRLLVL.

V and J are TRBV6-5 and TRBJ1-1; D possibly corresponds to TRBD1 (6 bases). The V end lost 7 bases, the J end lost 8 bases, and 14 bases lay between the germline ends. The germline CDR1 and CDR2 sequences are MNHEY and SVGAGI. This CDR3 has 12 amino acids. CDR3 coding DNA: TGTGCCAGCACCTTAGGGGGGCGGGAAGCTTTCTTT. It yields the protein CASTLGGREAFF.

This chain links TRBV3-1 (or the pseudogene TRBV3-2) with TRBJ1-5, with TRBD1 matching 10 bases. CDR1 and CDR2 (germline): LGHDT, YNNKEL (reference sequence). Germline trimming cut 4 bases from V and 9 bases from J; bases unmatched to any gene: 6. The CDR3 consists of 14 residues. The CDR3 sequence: CASSPGTGVSPQHF. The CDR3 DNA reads TGTGCCAGCAGCCCCGGGACAGGGGTTTCGCCCCAGCATTTT.

In nucleotides, the CDR3 is TGTGCCATCAAGGATAGCGGGGTGGATACGCAGTATTTT. The encoded protein is CAIKDSGVDTQYF. This chain links TRBV10-3 with TRBJ2-3; 8 positions agree with TRBD2. With 7 bases clipped from V and 6 bases from J, the junction kept 6 bases outside the gene matches. Looked up from germline, CDR1 is ENHRY and CDR2 is SYGVKD. The CDR3 consists of 13 residues.

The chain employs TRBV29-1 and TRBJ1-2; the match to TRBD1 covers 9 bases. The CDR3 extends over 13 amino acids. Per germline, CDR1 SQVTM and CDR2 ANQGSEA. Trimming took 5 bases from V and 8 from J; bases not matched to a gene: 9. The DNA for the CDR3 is TGCAGCGTTCCTATACAGGGGGCGGGAGGCTACACCTTC. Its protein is CSVPIQGAGGYTF.

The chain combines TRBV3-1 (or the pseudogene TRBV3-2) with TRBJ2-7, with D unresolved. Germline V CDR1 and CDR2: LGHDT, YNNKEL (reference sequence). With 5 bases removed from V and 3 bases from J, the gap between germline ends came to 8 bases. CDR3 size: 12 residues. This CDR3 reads CASSGLGYEQYF. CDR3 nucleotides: TGTGCCAGCAGCGGGCTAGGCTACGAGCAGTACTTC.

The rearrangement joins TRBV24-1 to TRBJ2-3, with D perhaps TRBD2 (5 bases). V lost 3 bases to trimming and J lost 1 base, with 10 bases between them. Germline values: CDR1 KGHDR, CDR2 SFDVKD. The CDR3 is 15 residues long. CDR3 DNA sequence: TGTGCCACCAGTGATAAAAGCGGTGGCACAGATACGCAGTATTTT. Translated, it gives CATSDKSGGTDTQYF.

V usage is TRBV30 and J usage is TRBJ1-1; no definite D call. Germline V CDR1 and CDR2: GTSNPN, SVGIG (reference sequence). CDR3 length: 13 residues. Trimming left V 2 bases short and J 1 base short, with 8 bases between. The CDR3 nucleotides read TGTGCCTGGAGTAAAACACAGAACACTGAAGCTTTCTTT. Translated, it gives CAWSKTQNTEAFF.

The DNA for the CDR3 is TGTGCCACCCCCGGGCAGGGAGAGGGTGCTAACTATGGCTACACCTTC. Encoded protein: CATPGQGEGANYGYTF. This rearrangement joins TRBV28 to TRBJ1-2; TRBD1 might be the D (5 bases). This CDR3 has 16 residues. Germline V gives CDR1 MDHEN, CDR2 SYDVKM. Trimming pared 10 bases from V and 0 bases from J, leaving 21 bases between.

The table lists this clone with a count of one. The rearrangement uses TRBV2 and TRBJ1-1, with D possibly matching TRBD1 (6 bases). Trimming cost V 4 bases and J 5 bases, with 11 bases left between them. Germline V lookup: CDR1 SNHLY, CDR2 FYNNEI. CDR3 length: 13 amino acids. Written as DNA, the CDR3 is TGTGCCAGCAGTGCGGACAGCCGGACTGAAGCTTTCTTT. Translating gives CASSADSRTEAFF.

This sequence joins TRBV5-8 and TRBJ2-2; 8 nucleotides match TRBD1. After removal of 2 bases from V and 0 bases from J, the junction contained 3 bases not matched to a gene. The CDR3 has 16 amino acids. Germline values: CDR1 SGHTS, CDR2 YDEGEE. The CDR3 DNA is TGTGCCAGCAGCTTTGGACAGGGCGCGAACACCGGGGAGCTGTTTTTT. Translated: CASSFGQGANTGELFF.

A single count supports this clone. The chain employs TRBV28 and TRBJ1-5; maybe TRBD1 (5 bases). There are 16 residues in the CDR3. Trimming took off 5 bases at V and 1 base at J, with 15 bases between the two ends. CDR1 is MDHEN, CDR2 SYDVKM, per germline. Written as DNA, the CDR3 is TGTGCCAGCAGTCCCCAGGGAGGCGGAAGCAATCAGCCCCAGCATTTT. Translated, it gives CASSPQGGGSNQPQHF.

The CDR3: CASSTGPPLYGYTF. The CDR3 coding sequence is TGTGCCAGCAGCACCGGGCCCCCTTTATATGGCTACACCTTC. V gene TRBV5-6 combines with J gene TRBJ1-2; D not certain. Germline V lookup: CDR1 SGHDT, CDR2 YYEEEE. The CDR3 runs 14 residues. The V end lost 4 bases, the J end lost 5 bases, and 15 bases lay between the germline ends.

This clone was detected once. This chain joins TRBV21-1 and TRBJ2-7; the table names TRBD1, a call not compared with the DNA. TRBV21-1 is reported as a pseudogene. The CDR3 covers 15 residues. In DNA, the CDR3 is TGTGCCAGCAGCAAAGCGGGCGACCAACCCTACGAGCAGTACTTC. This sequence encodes CASSKAGDQPYEQYF.

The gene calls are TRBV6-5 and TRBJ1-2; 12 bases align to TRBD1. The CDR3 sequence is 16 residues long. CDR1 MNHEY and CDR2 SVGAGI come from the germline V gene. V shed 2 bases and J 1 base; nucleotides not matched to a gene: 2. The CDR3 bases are TGTGCCAGCAGTTACGGGACAGGGGGCTTTAACTATGGCTACACCTTC. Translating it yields CASSYGTGGFNYGYTF.